This T cell receptor beta chain is drawn from a study of T cell responses to AZD1222 COVID-19 vaccine. Findings and caveats of the study: White British people made up most donors, females outnumbered males, and clonal diversity was possibly underestimated. Recipients of AZD1222 seropositive at baseline numbered only 5 or 6. The span of vaccine-associated CD4 TCRs extended across spike, with dominance at 160-218 and 743-854.

Turning to this clone: The antigen is not known.

TCRdb keeps only in-frame clones here, not all; method: immunoSEQ multiplex PCR. The sample lists 56,000 or so clones; over 70% were seen once. The specimen comprised peripheral blood, sampled 28 days after the second AZD1222 dose. This receptor was obtained from an adult who received the AZD1222 COVID-19 vaccine.

CDR3 amino acids: CASSFTGGRNIQYF. In DNA, the CDR3 is TGTGCCAGCAGTTTTACAGGGGGCCGTAACATTCAGTACTTC. This rearrangement joins TRBV28 to TRBJ2-4; TRBD1 agrees at 9 bases. J gave up 7 bases and V 3 bases, and 4 bases lay outside the gene matches. This CDR3 comprises 14 residues. Germline V gives CDR1 MDHEN, CDR2 SYDVKM.